What follows are 24 T cell receptor beta chains derived from one specimen sequenced in a study of T cells in Graves' hyperthyroidism and ophthalmopathy. Amplified TCR beta CDR3 regions came from RNA transcripts. A set of HTBI primers served as the primers for a first-round RT-PCR of the TCR CDR3. Using its own MiXCR run on the multiplex PCR reads, TCRdb lists one record per CDR3 protein. Here the sample spans over 650,000 distinct CDR3 sequences, 45% being singletons. Sequenced input: peripheral blood or thyroid tissue (not recorded which). These receptors were taken from an adult man with Graves' disease, either hyperthyroidism or ophthalmopathy (not recorded which).

The rearrangement links TRBV9 to TRBJ1-3; D ambiguous. CDR1 is SGDLS and CDR2 is YYNGEE in the germline V gene. The V and J ends lost 6 bases and 2 bases respectively, with 15 bases between them. The CDR3 length is 15 residues. The CDR3 reads CASTRDWSPGNTIYF. CDR3 sequence (DNA): TGTGCCAGCACGAGAGATTGGAGCCCTGGAAACACCATATATTTT.

With respect to this clonotype: A much bigger clone sits one base away, suggesting this may be a read error. This rearrangement joins TRBV12-3 or TRBV12-4 to TRBJ1-1; possibly TRBD1 for D (5 bases). The CDR3 runs 13 residues. V lost 6 bases, J lost 4 bases, and 12 bases lay in between. CDR3 nucleotides: TGTGCCAGCAGGCGACAGACAAGCACTGAAGCTTTCTTT. Protein sequence: CASRRQTSTEAFF.

The rearrangement joins TRBV7-8 to TRBJ2-7, with 14 bases fitting TRBD2. The CDR3 is 18 amino acids. In germline, CDR1 is SGHVS, CDR2 FQNEAQ. The J segment lost 0 bases and the V segment lost 0 bases, leaving 4 bases of the junction unmatched. The CDR3: CASSLAGLAGVGSYEQYF. The CDR3 DNA follows: TGTGCCAGCAGCTTAGCGGGACTAGCGGGAGTAGGCTCCTACGAGCAGTACTTC.

This clonotype has more than one count but fewer than ten. The rearrangement uses TRBV6-5 and TRBJ2-7, with a possible D match to TRBD2 (7 bases). Trimming shortened V by 6 bases and J by 5 bases, and 14 bases separated the two germline ends. The CDR3 sequence is 13 residues long. Germline-derived CDR1 and CDR2 are MNHEY and SVGAGI. DNA for the CDR3: TGTGCCAGCAGCCAAGGGGGGGCTCACGAGCAGTACTTC. Protein product: CASSQGGAHEQYF.

This clonotype was seen a few times. The chain links TRBV6-1 to TRBJ2-2; 12 positions agree with TRBD2. The V and J ends lost 6 bases and 5 bases, in that order; junction bases with no gene match: 4. Germline V CDR1 and CDR2: MNHNS, SASEGT. This CDR3 is 15 amino acids long. The CDR3 nucleotides are TGTGCCAGCAGGCTCACTAGCGGGGGGACCGGGGAGCTGTTTTTT. Its protein product is CASRLTSGGTGELFF.

This clonotype was detected many times. CDR3 loop: CASSRNPGTKPHSPLHF. The CDR3 coding sequence is TGTGCCAGCAGCCGAAACCCAGGGACAAAACCCCATTCACCCCTCCACTTT. The chain employs TRBV7-9 and TRBJ1-6, with a tentative D call TRBD1 (6 bases). Germline values: CDR1 SEHNR, CDR2 FQNEAQ (reference sequence). The CDR3 length is 17 residues. Trimming stripped 5 bases from V and 8 bases from J, with 22 bases between.

Details on this clonotype: A read error may be the cause here, since a much bigger clone is one base away. The conserved phenylalanine or tryptophan normally closing the CDR3 is absent here, so this likely arose from a read error. The chain has TRBV2 and TRBJ1-1, with 7 nucleotides matching TRBD1. Germline CDR1 and CDR2: SNHLY and FYNNEI. The CDR3 length is 13 residues. J gave up 3 bases and V 8 bases, and 6 bases lay outside the gene matches. CDR3: CASRQGFDTEAFL. The CDR3 DNA reads TGTGCCAGCCGACAGGGCTTCGACACTGAAGCTTTCCTT.

This clonotype has at least ten counts. This CDR3 is CSARATGYEQYF. Written as DNA, the CDR3 is TGCAGTGCTAGGGCAACAGGCTACGAGCAGTACTTC. The chain joins TRBV20-1 to TRBJ2-7, with D perhaps matching TRBD1 (5 bases). This CDR3 is 12 amino acids long. The germline CDR1 and CDR2 sequences are DFQATT and SNEGSKA (reference sequence). V dropped 3 bases and J dropped 3 bases, with 9 bases sitting between them.

This clonotype has only a few counts. V usage is TRBV19 and J usage is TRBJ1-1, with 8 positions matching TRBD1. In germline, CDR1 is LNHDA, CDR2 SQIVND (reference sequence). The CDR3 runs 17 residues. After removal of 7 bases from V and 3 bases from J, the junction contained 16 bases not matched to a gene. The CDR3: CASTTEAGGVLDTEAFF. In DNA, the CDR3 is TGTGCCAGTACCACTGAGGCAGGGGGCGTGTTGGACACTGAAGCTTTCTTT.

The chain carries TRBV10-3 and TRBJ1-2, with D maybe TRBD1 (5 bases). From germline, CDR1 is ENHRY and CDR2 SYGVKD. This CDR3 contains 14 residues. Deletions cut 10 bases from V and 4 bases from J, with 19 bases between. CDR3 in DNA: TGTGCCAGCAGGGCTTCACAGTCCCTCTATGGCTACACCTTC. It translates to CASRASQSLYGYTF.

This chain joins TRBV5-1 and TRBJ2-7; 8 nucleotides match TRBD2. V was pared by 0 bases and J by 6 bases, with 5 bases of the junction left unmatched. This CDR3 comprises 14 residues. The germline CDR1 and CDR2 sequences are SGHRS and YFSETQ. The CDR3 spells CASSLVAGTSEQYF. CDR3 nucleotides: TGCGCCAGCAGCTTGGTAGCGGGAACTAGCGAGCAGTACTTC.

This clonotype has more than one count but fewer than ten. The junction does not match germline at one end; this may be a read error. The chain carries TRBV2 and TRBJ2-5; the D gene is possibly TRBD1 (6 bases). The CDR3 runs to 16 residues. Germline V gene lookup returns CDR1 SNHLY and CDR2 FYNNEI. CDR3 nucleotides: TGTGCCATCAGTGAGGGCCAGACCGGGGACAAAGAGACCCAGTACTTC. It is translated as CAISEGQTGDKETQYF.

In this sample, this clonotype turned up many times. The chain couples TRBV13 to TRBJ1-4; no definite D call. Germline CDR1 PRHDT, CDR2 FYEKMQ (reference sequence). V dropped 5 bases and J dropped 5 bases, with 9 bases sitting between them. The CDR3 is 13 residues long. CDR3 in DNA: TGTGCCAGCAGCACGAGACTCAATGAAAAACTGTTTTTT. Amino acid sequence: CASSTRLNEKLFF.

The chain employs TRBV7-9 and TRBJ1-5; D gene unclear. Germline CDR1 and CDR2: SEHNR and FQNEAQ (reference sequence). Trimming took off 5 bases at V and 4 bases at J, with 12 bases between the two ends. There are 14 residues in the CDR3. The CDR3 sequence is CASSVGEVNQPQHF. The CDR3 DNA sequence: TGTGCCAGCAGCGTTGGAGAGGTGAATCAGCCCCAGCATTTT. The full variable domain, completed using reference TRBV7-9 and TRBJ1-5, is DTGVSQNPRHKITKRGQNVTFRCDPISEHNRLYWYRQTLGQGPEFLTYFQNEAQLEKSRLLSDRFSAERPKGSFSTLEIQRTEQGDSAMYLCASSVGEVNQPQHFGDGTRLSIL.

This clonotype was picked up a small number of times. The chain joins TRBV20-1 to TRBJ2-7; 7 positions agree with TRBD1. The J segment lost 2 bases and the V segment lost 5 bases, leaving 12 bases of the junction unmatched. The CDR3 contains 15 residues. Germline CDR1 DFQATT, CDR2 SNEGSKA (reference sequence). The CDR3 sequence is CSADGTALSAYEQYF. As DNA, the CDR3 is TGCAGTGCTGACGGGACAGCTTTATCGGCCTACGAGCAGTACTTC.

This rearrangement joins TRBV7-2 to TRBJ2-5; 8 nucleotides match TRBD1. The CDR3 runs to 13 residues. Germline CDR1 reads SGHTA; CDR2 reads FQGNSA. The CDR3 protein is CATSKDREETQYF. CDR3 DNA: TGTGCGACTTCTAAGGACAGGGAAGAGACCCAGTACTTC. The entire variable domain, with the rest obtained from reference TRBV7-2 and TRBJ2-5, is as follows: GAGVSQSPSNKVTEKGKDVELRCDPISGHTALYWYRQSLGQGLEFLIYFQGNSAPDKSGLPSDRFSAERTGGSVSTLTIQRTQQEDSAVYLCATSKDREETQYFGPGTRLLVL.

In the case of this clonotype: This may come from a read error, since a much larger clone is one base off. The rearrangement links TRBV2 to TRBJ2-7; D not resolved. The CDR3 extends over 11 amino acids. CDR1 SNHLY and CDR2 FYNNEI come from the germline V gene. The CDR3 sequence: CACSFDHEQYF. CDR3 in DNA: TGTGCCTGCAGTTTTGACCACGAGCAGTACTTC.

The rearrangement joins TRBV7-3 to TRBJ2-3; D is ambiguous. CDR1 SGHTA and CDR2 FQGTGA come from the germline V gene. The CDR3 covers 12 residues. Trimming cost V 1 base and J 10 bases, with 9 bases left between them. The CDR3 DNA follows: TGTGCCAGCAGCTTAAGAGGCCGTCCGCAGTATTTT. It codes for CASSLRGRPQYF.

J is TRBJ2-7 and V is TRBV5-8, with D perhaps matching TRBD1 (6 bases). Deletions cut 1 base from V and 3 bases from J, with 11 bases between. Germline-derived CDR1 and CDR2 are SGHTS and YDEGEE. The CDR3 is made up of 14 amino acids. CDR3 sequence (DNA): TGTGCCAGCAGCTTGCGGACAGAGGACTACGAGCAGTACTTC. Protein product: CASSLRTEDYEQYF.

There are a few counts of this clonotype. The chain couples TRBV7-9 to TRBJ1-6, with a possible D match to TRBD1 (6 bases). Germline V gene sequence: CDR1 SEHNR, CDR2 FQNEAQ (reference sequence). The length of the CDR3 is 16 residues. Deletions cut 4 bases from V and 7 bases from J, with 17 bases between. CDR3 residues: CASSSSAGQMNSPLHF. CDR3 DNA: TGTGCCAGCAGCTCTTCCGCGGGACAAATGAATTCACCCCTCCACTTT.

The V and J genes are TRBV19 and TRBJ1-2, with 7 bases aligning to TRBD1. This CDR3 is 12 amino acids long. The V and J ends lost 6 bases and 10 bases, in that order; junction bases with no gene match: 8. Germline V gene data show CDR1 as LNHDA and CDR2 as SQIVND (reference sequence). The CDR3 sequence is CASRQGDRAYTF. The CDR3 DNA follows: TGTGCCAGTAGACAAGGGGACAGAGCCTACACCTTC. The full variable domain, its missing parts supplied by reference TRBV19 and TRBJ1-2, is DGGITQSPKYLFRKEGQNVTLSCEQNLNHDAMYWYRQDPGQGLRLIYYSQIVNDFQKGDIAEGYSVSREKKESFPLTVTSAQKNPTAFYLCASRQGDRAYTFGSGTRLTVV.

This clonotype occurred many times. V is TRBV29-1 and J is TRBJ2-5; 9 bases match TRBD1. Germline values: CDR1 SQVTM, CDR2 ANQGSEA. Unmatched junction bases numbered 6, after V lost 6 bases and J lost 4 bases. CDR3 length: 13 amino acids. Here the CDR3 DNA reads TGCAGCGTCTCCCTGACAGGGGGAGAGACCCAGTACTTC. Amino acids: CSVSLTGGETQYF.

This rearrangement joins TRBV7-9 to TRBJ2-5; possible D gene TRBD1, 7 bases. Germline CDR1 SEHNR, CDR2 FQNEAQ (reference sequence). The CDR3 has 15 residues. The V gene lost 5 bases and the J gene lost 6 bases, with 19 bases spanning the gap. DNA of the CDR3: TGTGCCAGCAGCCCAAGTGGAGGGGGCGCGAAGACCCAGTACTTC. As protein: CASSPSGGGAKTQYF.

V gene TRBV29-1 combines with J gene TRBJ2-7; 11 bases map to TRBD2. CDR1 is SQVTM, CDR2 ANQGSEA, per germline. The V gene end was trimmed by 6 bases and the J gene end by 3 bases; junction bases not matched to a gene: 7. This CDR3 has 14 amino acids. CDR3 in DNA: TGCAGCGTCACGACTAGCGGGACTCTCTACGAGCAGTACTTC. It specifies CSVTTSGTLYEQYF.